Listed below are T cell receptor beta chains from one sample, sequenced in a study of CD8+CD57+ T cells in acquired aplastic anemia. TCRdb re-analysed the reads in MiXCR, keeping a single row per CDR3 protein. The table lists roughly 61,000 distinct CDR3 sequences, 57% of them singletons, with roughly 15% in the top ten. The sequencing sample was made of sorted CD4+, CD8+, or CD8+CD57+ T cells (not recorded which) from PBMCs. All receptors come from a human donor with aplastic anemia. Both conserved end residues are part of each CDR3. D genes are given only for firm matches. Rows give clone size only sometimes, using once, few, many, or a class for an expanded clone.

J gene: TRBJ2-2; clone size: many; V gene: TRBV9; D gene: -; CDR3 DNA: TGTGCCAGCAGCGTAGGGGGGGGCAACACCGGGGAGCTGTTTTTT; CDR3 protein: CASSVGGGNTGELFF
J gene: TRBJ1-2; clone size: many; V gene: TRBV11-2; D gene: -; CDR3 DNA: TGTGCCAGCAGCTTAGACAGGACTACAGTCTATGGCTACACCTTC; CDR3 protein: CASSLDRTTVYGYTF
J gene: TRBJ2-2; clone size: many; V gene: TRBV10-2; D gene: TRBD2; CDR3 DNA: TGCGCCAGCAGTGTATCTAGCGGTGAAACCGGGGAGCTGTTTTTT; CDR3 protein: CASSVSSGETGELFF
J gene: TRBJ1-4; clone size: -; V gene: TRBV15; D gene: -; CDR3 DNA: TGTGCCACCAGCGCTGACAGAGCAACTAATGAAAAACTGTTTTTT; CDR3 protein: CATSADRATNEKLFF
J gene: TRBJ2-7; clone size: -; V gene: TRBV7-9; D gene: TRBD2; CDR3 DNA: TGTGCCAGCAGCTCGACTAGCGGCTACGAGCAGTACTTC; CDR3 protein: CASSSTSGYEQYF
J gene: TRBJ2-3; clone size: many; V gene: TRBV29-1; D gene: -; CDR3 DNA: TGCAGCGTTGAAGATCCCCAAACAGATACGCAGTATTTT; CDR3 protein: CSVEDPQTDTQYF
J gene: TRBJ2-3; clone size: -; V gene: TRBV7-7; D gene: TRBD2; CDR3 DNA: TGTGCTAGCAGTTCACTAGCGGGTGGCACAGATACGCAGTATTTT; CDR3 protein: CASSSLAGGTDTQYF
J gene: TRBJ2-1; clone size: -; V gene: TRBV7-8; D gene: TRBD2; CDR3 DNA: TGTGCCTGCAGCCCTTTAGCGGGAGTTTCCTACAATGAGCAGTTCTTC; CDR3 protein: CACSPLAGVSYNEQFF
J gene: TRBJ2-5; clone size: many; V gene: TRBV3-1; D gene: -; CDR3 DNA: TGTGCCAGCAGCCAAAGCCTGGCCAGCGGGCAAGAGACCCAGTACTTC; CDR3 protein: CASSQSLASGQETQYF
J gene: TRBJ2-7; clone size: -; V gene: TRBV2; D gene: -; CDR3 DNA: TGTGCCAGCAGTGAAAAGGGTGGAGACGAGCGGTACTTC; CDR3 protein: CASSEKGGDERYF
J gene: TRBJ2-1; clone size: many; V gene: TRBV7-9; D gene: TRBD2; CDR3 DNA: TGTGCCAGCAGCACACTAGCGGGGGTCTACAATGAGCAGTTCTTC; CDR3 protein: CASSTLAGVYNEQFF
J gene: TRBJ1-3; clone size: -; V gene: TRBV10-3; D gene: -; CDR3 DNA: TGTGCCATCAGTGGCGCTCAAAGGGGCTCTGGAAACACCATATATTTT; CDR3 protein: CAISGAQRGSGNTIYF
J gene: TRBJ1-1; clone size: -; V gene: TRBV27; D gene: -; CDR3 DNA: TGTGCCAGCAGTTCAGGAATGTCCACTGAAGCTTTCTTT; CDR3 protein: CASSSGMSTEAFF
J gene: TRBJ1-3; clone size: many; V gene: TRBV5-6; D gene: -; CDR3 DNA: TGTGCCAGCAGCTTGGCGGCGGGAGGAAACACCATATATTTT; CDR3 protein: CASSLAAGGNTIYF
J gene: TRBJ1-6; clone size: -; V gene: TRBV2; D gene: TRBD1; CDR3 DNA: TGTGCCAGCAGGGAGACAGGGGAGGATTCACCCCTCCACTTT; CDR3 protein: CASRETGEDSPLHF
J gene: TRBJ1-1; clone size: many; V gene: TRBV7-8; D gene: -; CDR3 DNA: TGTGCCAGCAGCTTAGCGTCCGACGGTTTGAACACTGAAGCTTTCTTT; CDR3 protein: CASSLASDGLNTEAFF
J gene: TRBJ1-2; clone size: -; V gene: TRBV30; D gene: -; CDR3 DNA: TGTGCCTGGAGTGTAGGCCTATTCTATGGCTACACCTTC; CDR3 protein: CAWSVGLFYGYTF
J gene: TRBJ1-1; clone size: -; V gene: TRBV9; D gene: -; CDR3 DNA: TGTGCCAGCAGCCTTGGGGGGCCTGAAGCTTTCTTT; CDR3 protein: CASSLGGPEAFF
J gene: TRBJ1-5; clone size: many; V gene: TRBV9; D gene: -; CDR3 DNA: TGTGCCAGCAGCCCCCACCCCGACCAGCCCCAGCATTTT; CDR3 protein: CASSPHPDQPQHF
J gene: TRBJ2-1; clone size: -; V gene: TRBV20-1; D gene: TRBD1; CDR3 DNA: TGCAGTGCCTCGGGACAGGGAGACAATGAGCAGTTCTTC; CDR3 protein: CSASGQGDNEQFF
J gene: TRBJ2-3; clone size: many; V gene: TRBV10-1; D gene: -; CDR3 DNA: TGCGCCAGCAGTGAGTTAGGATTGGCTACGCAGTATTTT; CDR3 protein: CASSELGLATQYF
J gene: TRBJ1-6; clone size: -; V gene: TRBV2; D gene: -; CDR3 DNA: TGTGCCAGCAGTGGCGGGGGGATCTATAATTCACCCCTCCACTTT; CDR3 protein: CASSGGGIYNSPLHF
J gene: TRBJ1-2; clone size: few; V gene: TRBV29-1; D gene: -; CDR3 DNA: TGCAGCGTGTCCGGGGGGAACTATGGCTACACCTTC; CDR3 protein: CSVSGGNYGYTF
J gene: TRBJ2-7; clone size: -; V gene: TRBV15; D gene: -; CDR3 DNA: TGTGCCACCAGCAGAGATCTCCAGGACGCCAGCTCCTACGAGCAGTACTTC; CDR3 protein: CATSRDLQDASSYEQYF
J gene: TRBJ2-7; clone size: many; V gene: TRBV27; D gene: TRBD1; CDR3 DNA: TGTGCCAGCAGTTCCGGACAGGGTGCTTACGAGCAGTACTTC; CDR3 protein: CASSSGQGAYEQYF
J gene: TRBJ2-7; clone size: few; V gene: TRBV5-1; D gene: -; CDR3 DNA: TGCGCCAGCAGCCCGGGAGTCGACTACGAGCAGTACTTC; CDR3 protein: CASSPGVDYEQYF
J gene: TRBJ1-3; clone size: -; V gene: TRBV29-1; D gene: -; CDR3 DNA: TGCAGCGTGCACTCAGGGTCTGGAAACACCATATATTTT; CDR3 protein: CSVHSGSGNTIYF
J gene: TRBJ1-1; clone size: medium-sized; V gene: TRBV24-1; D gene: -; CDR3 DNA: TGTGCCACCAGGGACCAGGGGAACACTGAAGCTTTCTTT; CDR3 protein: CATRDQGNTEAFF
J gene: TRBJ2-3; clone size: -; V gene: TRBV25-1; D gene: -; CDR3 DNA: TGTGCCAGCATGGGGATGGCGGGCACAGATACGCAGTATTTT; CDR3 protein: CASMGMAGTDTQYF
J gene: TRBJ1-4; clone size: -; V gene: TRBV20-1; D gene: TRBD1; CDR3 DNA: TGCAGTGCTAGTGGGTCCGGGACAGGGGTGGAAAAACTGTTTTTT; CDR3 protein: CSASGSGTGVEKLFF
J gene: TRBJ2-1; clone size: -; V gene: TRBV10-3; D gene: TRBD2; CDR3 DNA: TGTGCCAGCAGTGAGTCAGCGGGAGCCCACAATGAGCAGTTCTTC; CDR3 protein: CASSESAGAHNEQFF
J gene: TRBJ2-7; clone size: -; V gene: TRBV5-4; D gene: -; CDR3 DNA: TGTGCCAGCAGCTTGGTGTCGTCCTACGAGCAGTACTTC; CDR3 protein: CASSLVSSYEQYF
J gene: TRBJ2-1; clone size: -; V gene: TRBV2; D gene: TRBD2; CDR3 DNA: TGTGCCAGCAGTCGACGGGAGGTGGTTAATGAGCAGTTCTTC; CDR3 protein: CASSRREVVNEQFF
J gene: TRBJ1-6; clone size: many; V gene: TRBV28; D gene: -; CDR3 DNA: TGTGCCAGCAGTTTACGTCAGGGAAATAATTCACCCCTCCACTTT; CDR3 protein: CASSLRQGNNSPLHF
J gene: TRBJ2-5; clone size: medium-sized; V gene: TRBV24-1; D gene: -; CDR3 DNA: TGTGCCACCAGTACGGGGGCCGTGGCAGAGACCCAGTACTTC; CDR3 protein: CATSTGAVAETQYF
J gene: TRBJ1-1; clone size: medium-sized; V gene: TRBV19; D gene: -; CDR3 DNA: TGTGCCAGTAGTACGGGCACTGAAGCTTTCTTT; CDR3 protein: CASSTGTEAFF
J gene: TRBJ1-5; clone size: -; V gene: TRBV19; D gene: -; CDR3 DNA: TGTGCCAGTAACCGTCCCGGTCAGCCCCAGCATTTT; CDR3 protein: CASNRPGQPQHF
J gene: TRBJ2-1; clone size: -; V gene: TRBV15; D gene: TRBD1; CDR3 DNA: TGTGCCACCAGCAGCAGTCGGACAGGGCTTTTTGAGCAGTTCTTC; CDR3 protein: CATSSSRTGLFEQFF
J gene: TRBJ2-7; clone size: -; V gene: TRBV2; D gene: -; CDR3 DNA: TGTGCCAGCAGTGAGGGACACGAGCAGTACTTC; CDR3 protein: CASSEGHEQYF
J gene: TRBJ1-2; clone size: -; V gene: TRBV10-3; D gene: TRBD1; CDR3 DNA: TGTGCCATCAGTGAGTCGCCCGGGACAGGGGGAAGTGGCTACACCTTC; CDR3 protein: CAISESPGTGGSGYTF
J gene: TRBJ2-5; clone size: few; V gene: TRBV15; D gene: -; CDR3 DNA: TGTGCCACCAGCAGCCTCGCTATAGCACAAGAGACCCAGTACTTC; CDR3 protein: CATSSLAIAQETQYF
J gene: TRBJ2-3; clone size: -; V gene: TRBV2; D gene: -; CDR3 DNA: TGTGCCAGCAAACTCGGAGGGGCAGATACGCAGTATTTT; CDR3 protein: CASKLGGADTQYF
J gene: TRBJ2-1; clone size: -; V gene: TRBV20-1; D gene: -; CDR3 DNA: TGCAGTGCTATCAGACAGGCCAATAGACGGTTCTTC; CDR3 protein: CSAIRQANRRFF
J gene: TRBJ2-1; clone size: many; V gene: TRBV6-1; D gene: -; CDR3 DNA: TGTGCCAGCACCACGTGGGGAGGTAGGGATGAGCAGTTCTTC; CDR3 protein: CASTTWGGRDEQFF
J gene: TRBJ1-6; clone size: many; V gene: TRBV2; D gene: -; CDR3 DNA: TGTGCCAGCAGTGAAGCGGGGAGCAGTAATTCTTTCGCACCCCTCCACTTT; CDR3 protein: CASSEAGSSNSFAPLHF
J gene: TRBJ2-5; clone size: many; V gene: TRBV19; D gene: TRBD2; CDR3 DNA: TGTGCCAGTAGTATATCGGCTAGCGGGTACCAAGAGACCCAGTACTTC; CDR3 protein: CASSISASGYQETQYF
J gene: TRBJ1-1; clone size: once; V gene: TRBV6-2/TRBV6-3; D gene: TRBD1; CDR3 DNA: TGTGCCAGCAGTTACGCGCCGGGACAGGGGGGACGGAACACTGAAGCTTTCTTT; CDR3 protein: CASSYAPGQGGRNTEAFF
J gene: TRBJ1-1; clone size: many; V gene: TRBV7-8; D gene: -; CDR3 DNA: TGTGCCAGCAGCATTACCCGGAACCTCCCGATGAACACTGAAGCTTTCTTT; CDR3 protein: CASSITRNLPMNTEAFF
J gene: TRBJ2-7; clone size: many; V gene: TRBV12-3/TRBV12-4; D gene: TRBD1; CDR3 DNA: TGTGCCAGCAGTGAAGGACAGGGTCCCTACGAGCAGTACTTC; CDR3 protein: CASSEGQGPYEQYF
J gene: TRBJ2-7; clone size: few; V gene: TRBV2; D gene: TRBD1; CDR3 DNA: TGTGCCAGCAGTGAGGGACAGGGAGACGAGCAGTACTTC; CDR3 protein: CASSEGQGDEQYF